This T cell receptor (beta chain) was recorded in a study of T cell responses to AZD1222 COVID-19 vaccine. Profiling relied on immunoSEQ multiplex PCR, and the TCRdb table lists in-frame clones only, not all of them. The sample records about 130,000 clones, roughly 87% being singletons. The germline gives CDR1 SGHRS, CDR2 YFSETQ. V dropped 0 bases and J dropped 4 bases, with 16 bases sitting between them. This CDR3 is built from 16 residues. Sequencing was performed on peripheral blood, taken 28 days after the second AZD1222 dose. This clonotype was sampled from an adult who received the AZD1222 COVID-19 vaccine. The chain carries TRBV5-1 and TRBJ1-1; D is possibly TRBD1 (6 bases). The CDR3 DNA sequence: TGCGCCAGCAGCTTGGCCTTCCACAGGGAGGTCACTGAAGCTTTCTTT. Translation: CASSLAFHREVTEAFF.